The rows below give T cell receptor beta chains drawn from one sample of a study of neurological immune-mediated disorders. TCRdb reprocessed the 5' RACE reads with MiXCR, giving one entry per CDR3 protein. The top ten clones hold 7.1% of a sample with about 58,000 distinct CDR3 sequences, about 3.7% of them seen once. Sample: PBMCs. The receptors were gathered from a woman aged 60-75 years with multiple sclerosis. The conserved cysteine and the conserved F or W are not part of the CDR3 here.

V	CDR3
TRBV30	AWSPLPTGELF
TRBV3-1	ASSQIPVAADTQY
TRBV20-1	SARYWNQPQH
TRBV6-5	ASSYNGGQTEAF
TRBV5-6	ASSLIDSVNYEQY
TRBV7-9	ASSPIEAPYEQY
TRBV12-3/TRBV12-4	ASRWTLNTEAF
TRBV15	ATSRTQGGRQPQH
TRBV10-3	AISGRPADTQY
TRBV9	ASSALPQGDEQF
TRBV9	ASSVGSNQPQH
TRBV14	ANSHGGVSRDEQY
TRBV4-1	ASSQVGRLSPIR
TRBV28	ASSTLGWGAGSYEQY
TRBV13	ASSGPGLANPYEQY
TRBV20-1	SARQGAGGTDTQY
TRBV29-1	SVEGIQETQY
TRBV4-1	ASGYPGVTGNTIY
TRBV10-2	ASSEGMGKTEAF
TRBV20-1	SARGDRENYGYT
TRBV12-3/TRBV12-4	ASTKTRTSYNEQF
TRBV5-1	ASSLAFGTNLGQETQY
TRBV9	ASSVAAEGQPQH
TRBV20-1	SAQLYNEQF
TRBV28	ASGHLTGGAPTDTQY
TRBV6-5	ASSYVTSGKGEQF
TRBV5-1	ASSWGVENTEAF
TRBV20-1	SEGHLSYNEQF
TRBV5-1	ASSLSQGSYEQY
TRBV20-1	SARDVSSGKDNEQF
TRBV20-1	SAIIIGQETQY
TRBV20-1	SARGDSGREETQY
TRBV11-2	ASRGLWRSGKNIY
TRBV5-6	ASSGNSYEQY